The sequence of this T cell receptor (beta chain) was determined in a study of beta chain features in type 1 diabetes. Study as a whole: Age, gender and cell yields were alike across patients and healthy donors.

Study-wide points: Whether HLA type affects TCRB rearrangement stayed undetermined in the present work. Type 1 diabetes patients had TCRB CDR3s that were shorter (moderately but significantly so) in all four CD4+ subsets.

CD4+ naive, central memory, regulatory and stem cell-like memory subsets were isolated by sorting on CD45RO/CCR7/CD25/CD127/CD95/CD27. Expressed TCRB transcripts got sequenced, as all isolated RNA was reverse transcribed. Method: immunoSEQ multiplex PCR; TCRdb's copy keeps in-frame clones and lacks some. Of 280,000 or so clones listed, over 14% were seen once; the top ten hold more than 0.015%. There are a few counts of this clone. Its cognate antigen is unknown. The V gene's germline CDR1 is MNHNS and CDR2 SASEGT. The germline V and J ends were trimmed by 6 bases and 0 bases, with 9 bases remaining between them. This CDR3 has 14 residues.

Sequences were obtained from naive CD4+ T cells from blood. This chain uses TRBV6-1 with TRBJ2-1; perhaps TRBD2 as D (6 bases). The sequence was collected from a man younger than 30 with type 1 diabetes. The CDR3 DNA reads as TGTGCCAGCAGCCCCGGGGGCTCCTACAATGAGCAGTTCTTC. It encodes CASSPGGSYNEQFF.